This T cell receptor (beta chain) is from a study of T cells in Graves' hyperthyroidism and ophthalmopathy. The study left out patients who had uncontrolled infection, other autoimmune disease, pregnancy or lactation. The CDR3 extends over 14 amino acids. Germline V gene data show CDR1 as SGHTA and CDR2 as FQGNSA. This clonotype was seen once. Its ends do not fully match the called genes, so a read error is possible. RNA transcripts gave rise to amplified TCR beta CDR3 regions. During a first-round RT-PCR of the TCR CDR3, the HTBI primer set was used. TCRdb re-derived calls from the multiplex PCR reads in MiXCR, one entry per CDR3 protein. The table has fewer than 500,000 distinct CDR3 sequences, about 15% seen once.

V gene TRBV7-2 combines with J gene TRBJ1-5; D is unclear. Sequenced sample: blood. The source of this sequence is a woman in her 30s with Graves' ophthalmopathy. The CDR3 region is CASSPDAHYQPLHF. CDR3 coding DNA: TGTGCCAGCAGCCCAGACGCGCATTATCAGCCCCTGCATTTT. The entire variable domain, with the rest obtained from reference TRBV7-2 and TRBJ1-5, is as follows: GAGVSQSPSNKVTEKGKDVELRCDPISGHTALYWYRQSLGQGLEFLIYFQGNSAPDKSGLPSDRFSAERTGGSVSTLTIQRTQQEDSAVYLCASSPDAHYQPLHFGDGTRLSIL.